This T cell receptor beta chain emerged from a study of cytomegalovirus exposure and HLA in healthy donors. The CDR3 contains 15 residues. The junction had 8 bases not matched to a gene; V was cut back by 2 bases and J by 8 bases. CDR1 SGHVS and CDR2 FNYEAQ come from the germline V gene. Unrecorded immune exposures were likely, despite nominal health at sampling. Researchers ran the PCR with 60 Vbeta and 13 Jbeta primers. Sequencing was performed with immunoSEQ multiplex PCR; in TCRdb, only in-frame clones are kept and a portion is missing. Of fewer than 100,000 clones listed, around 80% are singletons. General study findings and limits: The authors later found HLA-associated TCR beta chains more clonally expanded than equally common others. Association of about 17,000 TCR beta sequences with HLA alleles was found at 0.05 false discovery rate in a later analysis.

With respect to this clone: Antigen specificity is unknown.

The sample taken for sequencing was PBMCs. This TCR was sampled from a woman aged 55-70 years in good health and CMV-seronegative. This rearrangement joins TRBV7-6 to TRBJ2-1, with 8 positions matching TRBD2. In DNA, the CDR3 is TGTGCCAGCAGCTTATCCAGCGGGAGATGGTATGAGCAGTTCTTC. It is translated as CASSLSSGRWYEQFF.